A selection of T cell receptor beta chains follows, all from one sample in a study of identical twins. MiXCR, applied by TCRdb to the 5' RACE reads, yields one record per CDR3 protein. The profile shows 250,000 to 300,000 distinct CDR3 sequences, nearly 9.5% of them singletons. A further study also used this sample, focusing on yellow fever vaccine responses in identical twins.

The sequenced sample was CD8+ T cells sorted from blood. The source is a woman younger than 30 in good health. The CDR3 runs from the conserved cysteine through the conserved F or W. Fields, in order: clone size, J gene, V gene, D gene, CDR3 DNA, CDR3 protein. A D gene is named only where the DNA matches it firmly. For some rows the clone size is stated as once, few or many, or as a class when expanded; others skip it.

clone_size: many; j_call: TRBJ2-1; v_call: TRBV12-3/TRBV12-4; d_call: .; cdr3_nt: TGTGCCAGCAGTACGATGGGGTATGAGCAGTTCTTC; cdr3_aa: CASSTMGYEQFF
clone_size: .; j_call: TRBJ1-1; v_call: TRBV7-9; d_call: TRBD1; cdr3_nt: TGTGCCAGCAGCCCAACAGGGGGGATGAACACTGAAGCTTTCTTT; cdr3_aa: CASSPTGGMNTEAFF
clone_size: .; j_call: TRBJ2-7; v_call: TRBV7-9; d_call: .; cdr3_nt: TGTGCCAGCAGCTTAGACAGTAGATACTACGAGCAGTACTTC; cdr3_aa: CASSLDSRYYEQYF
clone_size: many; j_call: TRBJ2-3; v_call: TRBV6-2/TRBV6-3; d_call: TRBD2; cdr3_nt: TGTGCCAGCAGTTACTCTTGGACTAGCGGGGGGCCGACAGATACGCAGTATTTT; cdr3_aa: CASSYSWTSGGPTDTQYF
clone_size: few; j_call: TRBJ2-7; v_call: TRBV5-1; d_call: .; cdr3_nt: TGCGCCAGCAGCTTGCCCGAGGAGGAGTACGAGCAGTACTTC; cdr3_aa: CASSLPEEEYEQYF
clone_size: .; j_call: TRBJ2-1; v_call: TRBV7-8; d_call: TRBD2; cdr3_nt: TGTGCCAGCAGCTTACTGGTTGGCGGGGGGATCCTTTACAATGAGCAGTTCTTC; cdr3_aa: CASSLLVGGGILYNEQFF
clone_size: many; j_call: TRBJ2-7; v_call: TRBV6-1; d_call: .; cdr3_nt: TGTGCCAGCTCAAACCGGGACATCTACTACGAGCAGTACTTC; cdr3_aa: CASSNRDIYYEQYF
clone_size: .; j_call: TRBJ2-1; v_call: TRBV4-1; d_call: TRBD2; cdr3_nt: TGCGCCAGCAGCCAAGATCCGACTAGCGAAAAGGCCTACAATGAGCAGTTCTTC; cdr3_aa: CASSQDPTSEKAYNEQFF
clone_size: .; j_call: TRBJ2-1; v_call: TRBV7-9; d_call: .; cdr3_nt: TGTGCCAGCAGCTTATCGGACGTACGTACCTACAATGAGCAGTTCTTC; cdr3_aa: CASSLSDVRTYNEQFF
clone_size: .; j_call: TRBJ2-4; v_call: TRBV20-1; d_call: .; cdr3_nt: TGCAGTGGAGGAGAGTTAGCCAAAAACATTCAGTACTTC; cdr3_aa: CSGGELAKNIQYF
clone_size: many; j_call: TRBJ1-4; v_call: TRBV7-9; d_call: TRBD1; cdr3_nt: TGTGCCAGCAGCTCGGGACAGGGAGGTGAAAAACTGTTTTTT; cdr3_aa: CASSSGQGGEKLFF
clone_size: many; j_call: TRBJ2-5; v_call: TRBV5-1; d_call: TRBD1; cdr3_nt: TGCGCCAGCAGCCAAAGGACAGGGAACCAAGAGACCCAGTACTTC; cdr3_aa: CASSQRTGNQETQYF
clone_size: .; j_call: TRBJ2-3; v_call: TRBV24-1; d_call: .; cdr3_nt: TGTGCCAGCAGCCCTTATCCGGGCTACTGGGGACATGAGAGAGGGACTAGCACAGATACGCAGTATTTT; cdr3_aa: CASSPYPGYWGHERGTSTDTQYF
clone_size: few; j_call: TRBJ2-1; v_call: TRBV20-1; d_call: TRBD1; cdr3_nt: TGCAGTGCGCGACAGGGACAGGCCACTCTCTTGGGTGAGCAGTTCTTC; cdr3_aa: CSARQGQATLLGEQFF
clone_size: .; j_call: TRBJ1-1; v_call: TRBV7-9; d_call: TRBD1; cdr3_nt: TGTGCCAGCAGCTTAGTGGTGGAAAGGGACAGGGGGCGAGCTTTCTTT; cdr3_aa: CASSLVVERDRGRAFF
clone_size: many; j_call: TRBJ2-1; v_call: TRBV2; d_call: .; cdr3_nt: TGTGCCAGCAGTGACGGGGGGCCCTATCGATCCTACAATGAGCAGTTCTTC; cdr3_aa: CASSDGGPYRSYNEQFF
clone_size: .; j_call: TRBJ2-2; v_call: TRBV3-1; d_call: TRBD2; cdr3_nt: TGTGCCAGCAGCCAAGAGGGACTAGGATGGGCCGGGGAGCTGTTTTTT; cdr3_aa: CASSQEGLGWAGELFF
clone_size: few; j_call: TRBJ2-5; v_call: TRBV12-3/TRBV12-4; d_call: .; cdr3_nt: TGTGCCAGCACTAGTTCAGAGACCCAGTACTTC; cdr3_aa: CASTSSETQYF
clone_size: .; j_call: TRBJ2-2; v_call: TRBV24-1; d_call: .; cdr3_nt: TGTGCCACCAGTGATCACCACCCTGATACGACTAACACCGGGGAGCTGTTTTTT; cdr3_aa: CATSDHHPDTTNTGELFF
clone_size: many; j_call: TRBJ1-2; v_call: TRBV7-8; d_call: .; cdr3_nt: TGTGCCAGCAGCAGGAAGTTTAATCAGGGTGACTTCTTTGGCTACACCTTC; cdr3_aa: CASSRKFNQGDFFGYTF
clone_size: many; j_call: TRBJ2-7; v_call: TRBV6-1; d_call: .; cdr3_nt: TGTGCCAGCAGAGGAATCGAGGGAGCCTACGAGCAGTACTTC; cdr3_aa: CASRGIEGAYEQYF
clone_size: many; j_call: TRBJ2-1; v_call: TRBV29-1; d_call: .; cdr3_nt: TGCAGCGTTGGGGTAGATGAGCAGTTCTTC; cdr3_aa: CSVGVDEQFF
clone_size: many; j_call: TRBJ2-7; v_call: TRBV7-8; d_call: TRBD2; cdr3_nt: TGTGCCAGCAGCTTAGCGGACGAGACTAGCGGGACCTACGAGCAGTACTTC; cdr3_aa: CASSLADETSGTYEQYF
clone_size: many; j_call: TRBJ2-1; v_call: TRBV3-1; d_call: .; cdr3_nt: TGTGCCAGCAGCCCCAGGCGACTCTACAATGAGCAGTTCTTC; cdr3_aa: CASSPRRLYNEQFF
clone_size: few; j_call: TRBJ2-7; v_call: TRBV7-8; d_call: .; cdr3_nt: TGTGCCAGCAGCCCAGGACCCATTCGAAGGCAGTACTTC; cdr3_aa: CASSPGPIRRQYF
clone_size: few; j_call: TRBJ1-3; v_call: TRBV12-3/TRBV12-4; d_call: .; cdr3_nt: TGTGCAGTAAGTGGTTCCGGAAACACCATATATTTT; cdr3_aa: CAVSGSGNTIYF
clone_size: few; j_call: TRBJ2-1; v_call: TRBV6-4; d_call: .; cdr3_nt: TGTGCCAGCAGTGATGTTGCGAGCTCCTACAATGAGCAGTTCTTC; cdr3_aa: CASSDVASSYNEQFF
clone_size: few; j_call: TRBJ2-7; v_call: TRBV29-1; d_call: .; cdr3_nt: TGCAGCGTGTTCGGGGAATTGGGCTACGAGCAGTACTTC; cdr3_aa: CSVFGELGYEQYF
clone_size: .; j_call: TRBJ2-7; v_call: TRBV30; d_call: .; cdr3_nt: TGTGCCTGGACAGCCGCCTACGAGCAGTACTTC; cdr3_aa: CAWTAAYEQYF